One and the same sample provided the 32 T cell receptor beta chains below, sequenced in a study of human T cells and chemical hapten exposure. Via MiXCR, TCRdb re-called the RACE reads, giving one row per CDR3 protein. The table has 65,000 to 95,000 distinct CDR3 sequences, about 8.6% seen once. Time point described: healthy volunteer bleed at 6 weeks. Whole blood, unfractionated, served as the material for total RNA extraction. The sample taken for sequencing was whole blood. These receptors originate from a female donor in good health. Some clones in this sample may be carry-over from other donors' samples.

This clonotype was detected only a few times. V gene TRBV3-1 combines with J gene TRBJ2-3; D gene unclear. Per the germline V gene, CDR1 is LGHDT and CDR2 is YNNKEL (reference sequence). This CDR3 is built from 12 residues. The ends were cut back, 5 bases at V and 4 bases at J, with 7 bases in the middle. This chain's CDR3 is CASSWKPDTQYF. The DNA for the CDR3 is TGTGCCAGCAGCTGGAAGCCAGATACGCAGTATTTT.

This clonotype has ten or more counts. The chain combines TRBV30 with TRBJ1-6, with D possibly being TRBD1 (5 bases). V gave up 0 bases and J gave up 13 bases, with 10 bases separating them. The CDR3 extends over 12 amino acids. Germline CDR1 reads GTSNPN; CDR2 reads SVGIG (reference sequence). The CDR3 sequence: CAWSVPRAPLHF. DNA of the CDR3: TGTGCCTGGAGTGTACCCAGGGCCCCCCTCCACTTT.

To note about this clonotype: This clone may be a read error of a much larger clone one base away. This sequence joins TRBV20-1 and TRBJ1-3, with D possibly TRBD1 on 5 matching bases. CDR3 length equals 17 residues. Germline V gene sequence: CDR1 DFQATT, CDR2 SNEGSKA (reference sequence). The CDR3 is CSASPGTDSFSGDTIYF. As DNA, the CDR3 is TGCAGTGCTAGTCCAGGGACCGACTCCTTCTCTGGAGACACCATATATTTT.

This clonotype showed up many times. This chain uses TRBV12-3 or TRBV12-4 with TRBJ2-5, with 7 nucleotides matching TRBD1. CDR3 size: 14 residues. J was trimmed by 5 bases and V by 4 bases; bases with no gene match: 7. CDR3 sequence: CASSSGTDPETQYF. The CDR3 region has the DNA TGTGCCAGCAGTTCCGGGACAGACCCCGAGACCCAGTACTTC.

The chain employs TRBV14 and TRBJ2-5; TRBD1 might be the D (6 bases). CDR1 is SGHDN, CDR2 FVKESK, per germline. The V and J ends lost 2 bases and 1 base respectively, with 8 bases between them. The CDR3 runs to 14 residues. The DNA for the CDR3 is TGTGCCAGCAGCCAAAGACAGGTCCAAGAGACCCAGTACTTC. It codes for CASSQRQVQETQYF.

This clonotype has a count of ten or more. The genes are TRBV6-1 and TRBJ1-2; weak D call: TRBD1 (5 bases). The CDR3 sequence is 13 residues long. Trimming left V 4 bases short and J 10 bases short, with 16 bases between. Germline V CDR1 and CDR2: MNHNS, SASEGT. As DNA, the CDR3 is TGTGCCAGCAGTGCCAGAGGTCAGGGTGACTACACCTTC. Its protein is CASSARGQGDYTF.

This clonotype appeared a few times. This chain links TRBV2 with TRBJ1-5, with no clear D. Germline lookup yields CDR1 SNHLY and CDR2 FYNNEI. V was pared by 3 bases and J by 0 bases, with 9 bases between. The CDR3 has 15 residues. The CDR3 is CASSEQMASNQPQHF. CDR3 bases: TGTGCCAGCAGTGAGCAGATGGCTAGCAATCAGCCCCAGCATTTT.

This clonotype was counted at least ten times. The chain employs TRBV14 and TRBJ1-2; D is unresolved. The V gene lost 4 bases and the J gene lost 5 bases, with 11 bases spanning the gap. CDR1 and CDR2 from the germline V gene are SGHDN and FVKESK. The CDR3 sequence is 13 residues long. The CDR3 sequence: CASSRGIWYGYTF. The CDR3 DNA reads as TGTGCCAGCAGCCGAGGGATCTGGTATGGCTACACCTTC. Full variable domain (rest looked up from reference TRBV14 and TRBJ1-2): EAGVTQFPSHSVIEKGQTVTLRCDPISGHDNLYWYRRVMGKEIKFLLHFVKESKQDESGMPNNRFLAERTGGTYSTLKVQPAELEDSGVYFCASSRGIWYGYTFGSGTRLTVV.

This clonotype has ten or more counts. The J gene is TRBJ1-3, the V gene TRBV10-3; a weak D match, TRBD1 (6 bases). Germline-derived CDR1 and CDR2 are ENHRY and SYGVKD. CDR3 size: 13 residues. Deletions cut 10 bases from V and 1 base from J, with 11 bases between. The CDR3 sequence is CATADSSGNTIYF. In nucleotides, the CDR3 is TGTGCCACCGCGGACAGTTCTGGAAACACCATATATTTT.

This clonotype was seen ten or more times. This chain connects TRBV2 to TRBJ1-4; D gene uncertain. In germline, CDR1 is SNHLY, CDR2 FYNNEI. Trimming took 4 bases from V and 8 from J, leaving 8 bases between them. The CDR3 has 12 residues. The CDR3 spells CASSAEGEKLFF. The CDR3 DNA is TGTGCCAGCAGTGCTGAGGGAGAAAAACTGTTTTTT.

This clonotype was counted many times. The chain uses TRBV6-6 and TRBJ1-1; D is uncertain. The CDR3 consists of 14 residues. The V gene's germline CDR1 is MNHNY and CDR2 SVGAGI (reference sequence). V shed 0 bases and J shed 3 bases, with 8 bases lying between them. CDR3 DNA sequence: TGTGCCAGCAGTTACTCGGAGGTCGACACTGAAGCTTTCTTT. It yields the protein CASSYSEVDTEAFF.

Ten or more counts support this clonotype. The chain has TRBV20-1 and TRBJ2-7; D call uncertain. Germline V lookup: CDR1 DFQATT, CDR2 SNEGSKA (reference sequence). The germline V and J ends were trimmed by 3 bases and 4 bases, with 4 bases remaining between them. The CDR3 runs to 10 residues. The CDR3 nucleotides are TGCAGTGCTAGTCGGTACGAGCAGTACTTC. Translating it yields CSASRYEQYF.

This clonotype was recorded a few times. The chain uses TRBV7-2 and TRBJ2-7; D call uncertain. CDR1 and CDR2 from the germline V gene are SGHTA and FQGNSA. The CDR3 runs 13 residues. Trimming left V 1 base short and J 4 bases short, with 8 bases between. In DNA, the CDR3 is TGTGCCAGCAGCTTAGGCCCTCAGTACGAGCAGTACTTC. Residues: CASSLGPQYEQYF.

In this sample, this clonotype turned up a few times. The CDR3 is CASSVTGLAKNIQYF. As DNA, the CDR3 is TGTGCCAGCAGCGTGACAGGTTTAGCCAAAAACATTCAGTACTTC. The V and J genes are TRBV28 and TRBJ2-4, with a possible D match to TRBD1 (6 bases). This CDR3 comprises 15 residues. V lost 6 bases to trimming and J lost 0 bases, with 12 bases between them. Germline V lookup: CDR1 MDHEN, CDR2 SYDVKM.

The rearrangement links TRBV6-1 to TRBJ2-7, with unresolved D. Germline V lookup: CDR1 MNHNS, CDR2 SASEGT. V gave up 8 bases and J gave up 4 bases, with 15 bases separating them. This CDR3 contains 13 residues. CDR3 DNA: TGTGCCAGCCCGCCCCTGGTGGGGTACGAGCAGTACTTC. It specifies CASPPLVGYEQYF.

The chain uses TRBV3-1 and TRBJ1-1; a possible D gene is TRBD1 (6 bases). The germline V and J ends were trimmed by 2 bases and 5 bases, with 12 bases remaining between them. The CDR3 length is 14 residues. Germline V gene lookup returns CDR1 LGHDT and CDR2 YNNKEL (reference sequence). CDR3 in amino acids: CASSQRKQGTEAFF. Written as DNA, the CDR3 is TGTGCCAGCAGCCAACGGAAGCAGGGGACTGAAGCTTTCTTT.

This clonotype has just a few counts. V is TRBV20-1 and J is TRBJ1-2, with 9 bases fitting TRBD1. V trimming: 0 bases; J trimming: 1 base; junction bases outside the gene matches: 9. In germline, CDR1 is DFQATT, CDR2 SNEGSKA (reference sequence). The CDR3 is made up of 17 amino acids. The CDR3 spells CSARDLDRGTSNYGYTF. The DNA of the CDR3 is TGCAGTGCTAGAGATCTTGACAGGGGGACGAGTAACTATGGCTACACCTTC.

Details on this clonotype: One base away lies a much larger clone, so this may be a sequencing read error. The rearrangement links TRBV5-5 to TRBJ2-3; 8 bases agree with TRBD1. CDR3 size: 17 residues. J gave up 5 bases and V 1 base, and 12 bases lay outside the gene matches. The V gene's germline CDR1 is SGHKS and CDR2 YYEKEE (reference sequence). In DNA, the CDR3 is TGTGCCAGCAGCTTGTCCCCCCCTGGACAGGGTCAAGATACGCAGTATTTT. This sequence encodes CASSLSPPGQGQDTQYF.

This clonotype was recorded many times. The chain is built from TRBV30 and TRBJ1-5; D not resolved. V lost 0 bases and J 5 bases, leaving 11 bases between the germline ends. Germline V gene data show CDR1 as GTSNPN and CDR2 as SVGIG (reference sequence). CDR3 length equals 14 residues. In DNA, the CDR3 is TGTGCCTGGAGTGTAGGATTGATATATCAGCCCCAGCATTTT. Its protein product is CAWSVGLIYQPQHF.

The chain joins TRBV14 to TRBJ2-2; D gene unclear. Germline V gene sequence: CDR1 SGHDN, CDR2 FVKESK. V gave up 1 base and J gave up 3 bases, with 6 bases separating them. CDR3 length equals 14 residues. The CDR3 sequence: CASSQVEYTGELFF. The DNA of the CDR3 is TGTGCCAGCAGCCAAGTTGAGTACACCGGGGAGCTGTTTTTT.

This clonotype occurred a few times. This chain uses TRBV7-8 with TRBJ1-3, with D hard to call. V was pared by 8 bases and J by 4 bases, with 12 bases between. Germline V gene lookup returns CDR1 SGHVS and CDR2 FQNEAQ. The CDR3 spans 13 residues. Here the CDR3 DNA reads TGTGCCAGCGCGGTGGAGGTGGGAAACACCATATATTTT. This sequence encodes CASAVEVGNTIYF.

The chain's CDR3 is CSAGGQVYNEQFF. The CDR3 DNA reads as TGCAGTGCTGGGGGACAGGTATACAATGAGCAGTTCTTC. The chain has TRBV20-1 and TRBJ2-1; 8 positions match TRBD1. CDR3 size: 13 residues. The ends lost 5 bases at V and 4 bases at J; junction bases unmatched: 4. Germline CDR1 DFQATT, CDR2 SNEGSKA (reference sequence).

This clonotype was counted between two and nine times. This sequence joins TRBV6-4 and TRBJ2-2, with 8 bases identical to TRBD2. V gave up 6 bases and J gave up 0 bases; unmatched junction bases: 0. In germline, CDR1 is MRHNA, CDR2 SNTAGT. The CDR3 consists of 14 residues. The chain's CDR3 is CASSGGANTGELFF. Written as DNA, the CDR3 is TGTGCCAGCAGCGGGGGGGCGAACACCGGGGAGCTGTTTTTT.

In its sample, this clonotype was seen many times. V is TRBV20-1 and J is TRBJ2-7, with 7 bases aligning to TRBD2. The germline V gene encodes CDR1 DFQATT and CDR2 SNEGSKA (reference sequence). V gave up 6 bases and J gave up 3 bases; unmatched junction bases: 5. The CDR3 is made up of 12 amino acids. The chain's CDR3 is CSANGGSYEQYF. CDR3 bases: TGCAGTGCAAACGGGGGGAGCTACGAGCAGTACTTC.

The chain employs TRBV6-4 and TRBJ2-1; 9 positions agree with TRBD2. The CDR3 contains 16 residues. Germline V lookup: CDR1 MRHNA, CDR2 SNTAGT. V was pared by 0 bases and J by 8 bases, with 8 bases of the junction left unmatched. CDR3 protein: CASSDSMGASGDEQFF. The CDR3 coding sequence is TGTGCCAGCAGTGACTCGATGGGGGCTAGCGGGGATGAGCAGTTCTTC.

The chain links TRBV28 to TRBJ1-5; 7 nucleotides line up with TRBD1. V lost 7 bases, J lost 5 bases, and 11 bases stayed unmatched. The V gene's germline CDR1 is MDHEN and CDR2 SYDVKM. The CDR3 is made up of 15 amino acids. The CDR3 DNA reads as TGTGCCAGCAAACCTCAGGGGGAGATCCATCAGCCCCAGCATTTT. This encodes CASKPQGEIHQPQHF.

This clonotype was observed many times. The V and J genes are TRBV28 and TRBJ1-3, with D unresolved. V was trimmed by 5 bases and J by 3 bases, leaving 11 bases between them. The CDR3 runs 14 residues. In germline, CDR1 is MDHEN, CDR2 SYDVKM. The CDR3 DNA reads as TGTGCCAGCAGTATCCGGGGATTTGGAAACACCATATATTTT. This encodes CASSIRGFGNTIYF. The whole variable domain, filled in from reference TRBV28 and TRBJ1-3, reads DVKVTQSSRYLVKRTGEKVFLECVQDMDHENMFWYRQDPGLGLRLIYFSYDVKMKEKGDIPEGYSVSREKKERFSLILESASTNQTSMYLCASSIRGFGNTIYFGEGSWLTVV.

V usage is TRBV24-1 and J usage is TRBJ1-1; 8 bases are shared with TRBD1. The V segment lost 7 bases and the J segment 4 bases; nucleotides outside the gene matches: 4. The CDR3 loop spans 13 amino acids. Germline V gene lookup returns CDR1 KGHDR and CDR2 SFDVKD. The CDR3 is CATSQGAGTEAFF. DNA of the CDR3: TGTGCCACCAGCCAGGGGGCCGGCACTGAAGCTTTCTTT.

This clonotype was seen a handful of times. The chain carries TRBV18 and TRBJ1-5; D ambiguous. CDR3 size: 14 residues. CDR1 and CDR2 from the germline V gene are KGHSH and LQKENI. Trimming removed 3 bases from V and 4 bases from J, with 10 bases in between. CDR3 bases: TGTGCCAGCTCACCCCAAGGATTGAATCAGCCCCAGCATTTT. It is translated as CASSPQGLNQPQHF.

The V and J genes are TRBV5-1 and TRBJ1-1; D remains unclear. V was pared by 3 bases and J by 1 base, with 10 bases between. The CDR3 loop spans 14 amino acids. Germline CDR1 reads SGHRS; CDR2 reads YFSETQ. For the CDR3, the DNA is TGCGCCAGCAGCTCTTCGACACCGAACACTGAAGCTTTCTTT. Its translation: CASSSSTPNTEAFF. Full variable domain (outside the CDR3, taken from reference TRBV5-1 and TRBJ1-1): KAGVTQTPRYLIKTRGQQVTLSCSPISGHRSVSWYQQTPGQGLQFLFEYFSETQRNKGNFPGRFSGRQFSNSRSEMNVSTLELGDSALYLCASSSSTPNTEAFFGQGTRLTVV.

The V gene is TRBV4-1, the J gene TRBJ1-2, with D perhaps TRBD1 (5 bases). The CDR3 is made up of 14 amino acids. Germline V CDR1 and CDR2: MGHRA, YSYEKL. The V and J ends lost 0 bases and 8 bases respectively, with 13 bases between them. The chain's CDR3 is CASSQEFGAPGYTF. The CDR3 DNA sequence: TGCGCCAGCAGCCAAGAGTTCGGGGCCCCGGGCTACACCTTC.

This clonotype has a count of ten or more. CDR3 sequence (DNA): TGTGCCAGCAGCTTAGCGACGGGACTTCACTCCTACAATGAGCAGTTCTTC. This gives the protein CASSLATGLHSYNEQFF. The chain is built from TRBV7-2 and TRBJ2-1; tentatively, D is TRBD2 (6 bases). CDR1 is SGHTA, CDR2 FQGNSA, per germline. CDR3 length: 17 amino acids. V was clipped by 0 bases and J by 0 bases, with 12 bases between them.